The 25 T cell receptor beta chains given below trace back to one sample, sequenced in a study of T cell responses to AZD1222 COVID-19 vaccine. Here immunoSEQ multiplex PCR was the method, and the copy in TCRdb shows in-frame clones only, minus some. The repertoire consists of 100,000 to 150,000 clones, with about nine tenths occurring once and the leading ten covering roughly 4%. The source material was peripheral blood, sampled on day 0 of AZD1222 vaccination. The receptors originated from an adult in good health.

The chain combines TRBV7-9 with TRBJ2-2; no clear D gene. Trimming pared 6 bases from V and 5 bases from J, leaving 10 bases between. The CDR3 sequence is 13 residues long. CDR1 and CDR2 from the germline V gene are SEHNR and FQNEAQ (reference sequence). The CDR3: CASREWGTGELFF. Written as DNA, the CDR3 is TGTGCCAGCAGAGAGTGGGGAACCGGGGAGCTGTTTTTT.

This chain uses TRBV19 with TRBJ1-5; unclear D gene. The CDR3 extends over 19 amino acids. Germline V gene sequence: CDR1 LNHDA, CDR2 SQIVND (reference sequence). Trimming stripped 7 bases from V and 6 bases from J, with 31 bases between. CDR3 sequence (DNA): TGTGCCAGTATGGCCCCCTTTCTGTCCGGGTCATCAGTTTTTCAGCCCCAGCATTTT. This gives the protein CASMAPFLSGSSVFQPQHF. The full variable domain, in which reference TRBV19 and TRBJ1-5 provide the parts outside the CDR3, is DGGITQSPKYLFRKEGQNVTLSCEQNLNHDAMYWYRQDPGQGLRLIYYSQIVNDFQKGDIAEGYSVSREKKESFPLTVTSAQKNPTAFYLCASMAPFLSGSSVFQPQHFGDGTRLSIL.

The chain carries TRBV27 and TRBJ1-5, with D tentatively TRBD1 (5 bases). V shed 3 bases and J shed 3 bases, with 6 bases lying between them. Germline CDR1 and CDR2: MNHEY and SMNVEV (reference sequence). This CDR3 is built from 13 residues. The CDR3 nucleotides are TGTGCCAGCAGTTTTGGGGCCAATCAGCCCCAGCATTTT. It translates to CASSFGANQPQHF.

This clone was seen repeatedly, ten times or more. The V call is TRBV3-1 (or the pseudogene TRBV3-2), the J call TRBJ2-7; TRBD2 aligns across 15 bases. The CDR3 length is 17 residues. The junction had 8 bases not matched to a gene; V was cut back by 4 bases and J by 4 bases. Germline V CDR1 and CDR2: LGHDT, YNNKEL (reference sequence). The CDR3 region is CASSRGLAGGPGYEQYF. Here the CDR3 DNA reads TGTGCCAGCAGCCGTGGACTAGCGGGAGGGCCGGGGTACGAGCAGTACTTC.

This rearrangement joins TRBV5-4 to TRBJ1-3, with no clear D. Germline V gene data show CDR1 as SGHNT and CDR2 as YYREEE (reference sequence). V was clipped by 2 bases and J by 0 bases, with 3 bases between them. CDR3 length: 13 amino acids. The CDR3 reads CASSFFSGNTIYF. CDR3 nucleotides: TGTGCCAGCAGCTTTTTCTCTGGAAACACCATATATTTT.

V gene TRBV19 combines with J gene TRBJ2-7; 9 bases match TRBD2. Germline lookup yields CDR1 LNHDA and CDR2 SQIVND (reference sequence). The ends lost 7 bases at V and 0 bases at J; junction bases unmatched: 10. There are 16 residues in the CDR3. The CDR3 spells CASKRGLAGDSYEQYF. The DNA of the CDR3 is TGTGCCAGTAAGAGAGGCTTAGCGGGAGACTCCTACGAGCAGTACTTC.

This clone turned up a few times. The chain employs TRBV5-1 and TRBJ2-7, with TRBD1 matching 12 bases. The CDR3 runs 17 residues. V lost 3 bases to trimming and J lost 4 bases; unmatched junction nucleotides: 11. Germline V gene sequence: CDR1 SGHRS, CDR2 YFSETQ. CDR3 in amino acids: CASSSPGQGAWDYEQYF. CDR3 nucleotides: TGCGCCAGCAGCTCCCCGGGACAGGGGGCGTGGGATTACGAGCAGTACTTC. The full variable domain, its missing parts supplied by reference TRBV5-1 and TRBJ2-7, is KAGVTQTPRYLIKTRGQQVTLSCSPISGHRSVSWYQQTPGQGLQFLFEYFSETQRNKGNFPGRFSGRQFSNSRSEMNVSTLELGDSALYLCASSSPGQGAWDYEQYFGPGTRLTVT.

The J gene is TRBJ1-2, the V gene TRBV14; tentatively, D is TRBD1 (5 bases). This CDR3 spans 13 amino acids. The ends were cut back, 2 bases at V and 10 bases at J, with 14 bases in the middle. Germline V CDR1 and CDR2: SGHDN, FVKESK. Here the CDR3 DNA reads TGTGCCAGCAGCCAATCGGGGGGGAGCGACTACACCTTC. Protein product: CASSQSGGSDYTF.

The sample holds one count of this clone. The CDR3 reads CASSLGETGDPRETQYF. Here the CDR3 DNA reads TGTGCCAGCAGTTTAGGGGAGACGGGGGATCCCCGAGAGACCCAGTACTTC. The chain has TRBV27 and TRBJ2-5; TRBD2 is a possible D gene (6 bases). Germline V CDR1 and CDR2: MNHEY, SMNVEV (reference sequence). The CDR3 contains 17 residues. Deletions cut 2 bases from V and 4 bases from J, with 20 bases between.

The genes are TRBV5-1 and TRBJ2-5; weak D call: TRBD2 (6 bases). The germline gives CDR1 SGHRS, CDR2 YFSETQ. There are 15 residues in the CDR3. The V end lost 4 bases, the J end lost 1 base, and 14 bases lay between the germline ends. CDR3 nucleotide sequence: TGCGCCAGCAGCCCCAACAGCGGGTCCCAAGAGACCCAGTACTTC. It codes for CASSPNSGSQETQYF.

This chain joins TRBV11-2 and TRBJ1-3; D is unresolved. The V and J ends lost 5 bases and 0 bases respectively, with 11 bases between them. CDR3 length equals 15 residues. Per the germline V gene, CDR1 is SGHAT and CDR2 is FQNNGV. The CDR3 reads CASSPRWGSGNTIYF. In nucleotides, the CDR3 is TGTGCCAGCAGCCCCCGTTGGGGCTCTGGAAACACCATATATTTT.

The rearrangement uses TRBV21-1 and TRBJ2-1; the D call TRBD2 from the table was never checked on the DNA. TRBV21-1 is a known pseudogene. This CDR3 contains 17 residues. CDR3 sequence (DNA): TGTGCCAGCAGCAAAGTGGAGGTTCGGTCTTTCTACAATGAGCAGTTCTTC. It is translated as CASSKVEVRSFYNEQFF.

The chain links TRBV7-8 to TRBJ1-3; D may be TRBD1 (6 bases). Trimming cost V 5 bases and J 0 bases, with 14 bases left between them. The CDR3 spans 16 residues. Germline lookup yields CDR1 SGHVS and CDR2 FQNEAQ. The CDR3 is CASSTNRASSGNTIYF. CDR3 nucleotides: TGTGCCAGCAGCACGAACAGGGCCAGCTCTGGAAACACCATATATTTT.

V usage is TRBV19 and J usage is TRBJ1-5; 7 nucleotides line up with TRBD1. Germline loops: CDR1 LNHDA, CDR2 SQIVND (reference sequence). Losses at the gene ends were 5 bases for V and 4 bases for J; bases not matched to a gene: 2. This CDR3 contains 13 residues. For the CDR3, the DNA is TGTGCCAGTAGTTCCAGGGGGAATCAGCCCCAGCATTTT. Its translation: CASSSRGNQPQHF.

The CDR3 sequence is CASSLAGTSADTQYF. The CDR3 DNA follows: TGCGCCAGCAGCTTGGCTGGGACTAGCGCAGATACGCAGTATTTT. V is TRBV5-1 and J is TRBJ2-3; TRBD2 aligns across 10 bases. This CDR3 region has 15 residues. Per the germline V gene, CDR1 is SGHRS and CDR2 is YFSETQ. The ends lost 0 bases at V and 4 bases at J; junction bases unmatched: 2. Variable domain in full (rest from reference TRBV5-1 and TRBJ2-3): KAGVTQTPRYLIKTRGQQVTLSCSPISGHRSVSWYQQTPGQGLQFLFEYFSETQRNKGNFPGRFSGRQFSNSRSEMNVSTLELGDSALYLCASSLAGTSADTQYFGPGTRLTVL.

V usage is TRBV28 and J usage is TRBJ2-3; the D gene is possibly TRBD1 (5 bases). The V gene's germline CDR1 is MDHEN and CDR2 SYDVKM. The CDR3 length is 16 residues. Deletions cut 5 bases from V and 2 bases from J, with 17 bases between. Written as DNA, the CDR3 is TGTGCCAGCAGTCTAGGACATCCGCTCTCCACAGATACGCAGTATTTT. This translates into CASSLGHPLSTDTQYF. Together with reference TRBV28 and TRBJ2-3, the CDR3 gives the full variable domain: DVKVTQSSRYLVKRTGEKVFLECVQDMDHENMFWYRQDPGLGLRLIYFSYDVKMKEKGDIPEGYSVSREKKERFSLILESASTNQTSMYLCASSLGHPLSTDTQYFGPGTRLTVL.

The table lists this clone with a count of one. The rearrangement uses TRBV29-1 and TRBJ2-1, with D possibly TRBD2 on 5 matching bases. Trimming took 4 bases from V and 7 from J, leaving 5 bases between them. The germline gives CDR1 SQVTM, CDR2 ANQGSEA. This CDR3 has 10 amino acids. In nucleotides, the CDR3 is TGCAGCGTTGGGAGGAATGAGCAGTTCTTC. Amino acids: CSVGRNEQFF.

The V call is TRBV6-5, the J call TRBJ1-1, with 8 bases matching TRBD1. The CDR3 is 15 amino acids. V was pared by 4 bases and J by 0 bases, with 4 bases of the junction left unmatched. Germline V gene sequence: CDR1 MNHEY, CDR2 SVGAGI. The CDR3 nucleotides are TGTGCCAGCAGTTCGACGGGACAGGTGAACACTGAAGCTTTCTTT. It specifies CASSSTGQVNTEAFF.

The gene calls are TRBV25-1 and TRBJ2-2; D is uncertain. Germline values: CDR1 MGHDK, CDR2 SYGVNS. Trimming took 0 bases from V and 5 from J, leaving 13 bases between them. The CDR3 loop spans 16 amino acids. CDR3 coding DNA: TGTGCCAGCAGTGAATATAAAGACACCAGGACCGGGGAGCTGTTTTTT. Protein product: CASSEYKDTRTGELFF. Based on the CDR3 plus reference TRBV25-1 and TRBJ2-2, the full variable domain is EADIYQTPRYLVIGTGKKITLECSQTMGHDKMYWYQQDPGMELHLIHYSYGVNSTEKGDLSSESTVSRIRTEHFPLTLESARPSHTSQYLCASSEYKDTRTGELFFGEGSRLTVL.

The chain uses TRBV28 and TRBJ1-2; D ambiguous. The CDR3 has 16 amino acids. The ends were cut back, 11 bases at V and 2 bases at J, with 24 bases in the middle. Germline values: CDR1 MDHEN, CDR2 SYDVKM. This CDR3 is CAALPALPFLNYGYTF. DNA of the CDR3: TGTGCCGCTCTCCCCGCACTCCCATTTTTAAACTATGGCTACACCTTC.

This chain joins TRBV2 and TRBJ1-5, with 10 bases identical to TRBD1. Germline CDR1 SNHLY, CDR2 FYNNEI. The CDR3 spans 14 residues. Trimming took 5 bases from V and 4 from J; bases not matched to a gene: 2. Here the CDR3 reads CASSPDRGNQPQHF. The CDR3, as DNA: TGTGCCAGCAGTCCGGACAGGGGGAATCAGCCCCAGCATTTT.

The chain couples TRBV5-6 to TRBJ2-7; TRBD1 agrees at 12 bases. This CDR3 contains 14 residues. After removal of 4 bases from V and 7 bases from J, the junction contained 6 bases not matched to a gene. Germline assignment: CDR1 SGHDT and CDR2 YYEEEE. The CDR3, as DNA: TGTGCCAGCAGCGGGGACAGGGGGCTTGGTGAGCAGTACTTC. Its translation: CASSGDRGLGEQYF.

This clone appeared a few times. The J gene is TRBJ1-6, the V gene TRBV6-6; 8 bases fit TRBD1. V shed 5 bases and J 8 bases; nucleotides not matched to a gene: 5. Germline V gene data show CDR1 as MNHNY and CDR2 as SVGAGI (reference sequence). CDR3 length: 14 residues. CDR3 sequence: CASSQGAGDSPLHF. CDR3 DNA sequence: TGTGCCAGCAGTCAGGGGGCGGGGGATTCACCCCTCCACTTT.

This clone showed up just once. The chain couples TRBV12-3 or TRBV12-4 to TRBJ1-1; D uncertain. The ends were cut back, 2 bases at V and 3 bases at J, with 7 bases in the middle. The CDR3 sequence is 13 residues long. The DNA for the CDR3 is TGTGCCAGCAGTTTACGGGAATACACTGAAGCTTTCTTT. Translating gives CASSLREYTEAFF.

A single count supports this clone. J is TRBJ1-4 and V is TRBV5-6; D remains ambiguous. Germline CDR1 is SGHDT and CDR2 is YYEEEE. This CDR3 spans 14 amino acids. V was shortened by 1 base and J by 0 bases, with 4 bases between the two germline ends. The CDR3: CASSLLATNEKLFF. The CDR3 DNA reads as TGTGCCAGCAGCTTGCTTGCAACTAATGAAAAACTGTTTTTT.